The rows below give T cell receptor beta chains drawn from one sample of a study of technical replicates of blood from a handful of donors. Sequenced by immunoSEQ multiplex PCR; TCRdb stores in-frame clones only, minus some. The sample has some 60,000 clones; 90% to 95% are singletons. The sequencing input was PBMCs. The source is a human donor in good health. Some clones in this sample may be carry-over from other donors' samples. Each CDR3 is given with its conserved first and last residue. Each record gives: CDR3 length, J gene, clone size, V gene, D gene, CDR3 DNA, CDR3 protein. The D gene is left open where the match is weak. Where a row states a size, it is once, few, many or the class of an expanded clone; other rows omit it.

14 | TRBJ1-6 | NA | TRBV7-9 | NA | TGTGCCAGCAGCTTAACGCCAGAACCGGGGCCCCTCCACTTT | CASSLTPEPGPLHF
13 | TRBJ2-4 | NA | TRBV19 | NA | TGTGCCAGTAGTATAGTGGCTTCGAACATTCAGTACTTC | CASSIVASNIQYF
15 | TRBJ2-5 | NA | TRBV27 | TRBD2 | TGTGCCAGCAGCGATCTAGCGGGAGTCCCAGAGACCCAGTACTTC | CASSDLAGVPETQYF
15 | TRBJ2-2 | once | TRBV6-5 | TRBD1 | TGTGCCAGCAGTCTGACAGGGGTCAGCACCGGGGAGCTGTTTTTT | CASSLTGVSTGELFF
12 | TRBJ1-3 | NA | TRBV7-9 | NA | TGTGCCAGCAGCCAGGTTGGAAACACCATATATTTT | CASSQVGNTIYF
15 | TRBJ1-6 | NA | TRBV6-5 | TRBD1 | TGTGCCAGCAGTTACACCCGGGACAGGGGGTCACCCCTCCACTTT | CASSYTRDRGSPLHF
12 | TRBJ2-7 | NA | TRBV7-2 | TRBD2 | TGTGCCAGCAGCACCCGTCGGGGGGAGCTGTACTTC | CASSTRRGELYF
18 | TRBJ2-6 | NA | TRBV4-1 | NA | TGCGCCAGCAGCCAGGAACAAACTAGAGCTCTGAGGGCCAACGTCCTGACTTTC | CASSQEQTRALRANVLTF
15 | TRBJ2-7 | NA | TRBV6-6 | NA | TGTGCCAGCAGTTACTCGAATTCGGGGTTGTGGGAGCAGTACTTC | CASSYSNSGLWEQYF
15 | TRBJ2-5 | NA | TRBV9 | TRBD2 | TGTGCCAGCAGCCCCTGGGGAGGGGTAGGCGAGACCCAGTACTTC | CASSPWGGVGETQYF
15 | TRBJ1-3 | NA | TRBV7-3 | TRBD1 | TGTGCCAGCAGCCCGGGACAGGGGGCTGGAAACACCATATATTTT | CASSPGQGAGNTIYF
15 | TRBJ2-7 | NA | TRBV7-9 | TRBD2 | TGTGCCAGCAGTGACCCTCGGACTAGCGGGGGCGAGCAGTACTTC | CASSDPRTSGGEQYF
12 | TRBJ1-5 | NA | TRBV29-1 | NA | TGCAGCATTGGGGAGTTCAATCAGCCCCAGCATTTT | CSIGEFNQPQHF
15 | TRBJ1-5 | once | TRBV7-9 | NA | TGTGCCGGGGGGGTAGAATTGTATAGCAATCAGCCCCAGCATTTT | CAGGVELYSNQPQHF
13 | TRBJ1-2 | once | TRBV25-1 | TRBD1 | TGTGCCAGCAGCCCACAGGGGACGGGTGGCTACACCTTC | CASSPQGTGGYTF
16 | TRBJ2-3 | few | TRBV6-4 | TRBD2 | TGTGCCAGCAGTGACTCGGGACTAGCCAGCACAGATACGCAGTATTTT | CASSDSGLASTDTQYF
16 | TRBJ2-3 | NA | TRBV5-4 | NA | TGTGCCAGCAGCTTGCGACTAGTGGGCAGCACAGATACGCAGTATTTT | CASSLRLVGSTDTQYF
14 | TRBJ1-5 | NA | TRBV12-5 | TRBD1 | TGTGCTAGTGGTCAACAGGGGACCCGTCAGCCCCAGCATTTT | CASGQQGTRQPQHF
17 | TRBJ1-5 | NA | TRBV19 | NA | TGTGCCAGTAGTATCGGGGGGCGGTTAACTAGCAATCAGCCCCAGCATTTT | CASSIGGRLTSNQPQHF
15 | TRBJ2-1 | NA | TRBV2 | TRBD2 | TGTGCCAGCAGTGAACTAGCGGCAAGCTACAATGAGCAGTTCTTC | CASSELAASYNEQFF
15 | TRBJ1-2 | NA | TRBV7-3 | TRBD1 | TGTGCCAGCATCGAAACACGGGACAGGCTGTTTGGCTACACCTTC | CASIETRDRLFGYTF
13 | TRBJ2-2 | NA | TRBV7-7 | TRBD2 | TGTGCCAGCAGCCTTAGCGGGAGCGGGGAGCTGTTTTTT | CASSLSGSGELFF
15 | TRBJ1-1 | NA | TRBV29-1 | NA | TGCAGCTCTTCAACGGCAGGGGCTAGGGCCACTGAAGCTTTCTTT | CSSSTAGARATEAFF
14 | TRBJ2-3 | NA | TRBV7-2 | NA | TGTGCCAGCAGCTTAGGGGGACTTTCCGATACGCAGTATTTT | CASSLGGLSDTQYF
13 | TRBJ2-5 | NA | TRBV18 | NA | TGTGCCAGCTCCCCGGGAGACAAAGAGACCCAGTACTTC | CASSPGDKETQYF
12 | TRBJ2-3 | NA | TRBV6-6 | NA | TGTGCCAGCAGTATTAACTCAGATACGCAGTATTTT | CASSINSDTQYF
16 | TRBJ2-7 | NA | TRBV7-2 | NA | TGTGCCAGCAGCCCCTCTAGCGATCCTAGATCCTACGAGCAGTACTTC | CASSPSSDPRSYEQYF
15 | TRBJ1-5 | NA | TRBV7-8 | TRBD1 | TGTGCCAGCAGCCGGACAGGGGTTAGCAATCAGCCCCAGCATTTT | CASSRTGVSNQPQHF
13 | TRBJ2-7 | NA | TRBV4-3 | NA | TGCGCCAGCAGCCAAGGCAGGGCCTACGAGCAGTACTTC | CASSQGRAYEQYF
18 | TRBJ2-2 | NA | TRBV7-9 | TRBD2 | TGTGCCAGCAGCTTAGCGTTGGGACTAGCGGGAAACACCGGGGAGCTGTTTTTT | CASSLALGLAGNTGELFF
12 | TRBJ2-5 | NA | TRBV5-6 | NA | TGTGCCAGCAGCGCACGAAGTGGGCCGATGTACTTC | CASSARSGPMYF
19 | TRBJ1-2 | NA | TRBV7-2 | TRBD1 | TGTGCCAGCAGCTTATTGGAAGGTCGGGGACAGAACAGTAACTATGGCTACACCTTC | CASSLLEGRGQNSNYGYTF
13 | TRBJ2-7 | NA | TRBV25-1 | NA | TGTGCCAGCAGTGAAGGGGGGAACTACGAGCAGTACTTC | CASSEGGNYEQYF
13 | TRBJ1-5 | NA | TRBV6-5 | NA | TGTGCCAGCGGTGCAGGTAATAATCAGCCCCAGCATTTT | CASGAGNNQPQHF
13 | TRBJ2-7 | NA | TRBV7-2 | NA | TGTGCCAGCAGCCCGAGGAGATCCTACGAGCAGTACTTC | CASSPRRSYEQYF